The rows below give T cell receptor beta chains drawn from one sample of a study of blood T cell repertoires in COVID-19. Some clones are missing from TCRdb's copy, which holds only in-frame ones; the method was immunoSEQ multiplex PCR. The sample includes 310,000 or so clones, 85% to 90% of them seen just once. Sequencing was done on a sample of PBMCs or T cells enriched from blood (not recorded which). The receptors come from a woman under 30 who had recovered from COVID-19. Each CDR3 is given with its conserved first and last residue. Fields, in order: D gene, clone size, V gene, J gene, CDR3 protein, CDR3 DNA. D genes are given only for firm matches. Clone size is stated in some rows and not others, as once, few, many or a class when expanded.

>.|.|TRBV9|TRBJ2-3
CASSVALVADTQYF
TGTGCCAGCAGCGTAGCCCTAGTCGCAGATACGCAGTATTTT
>TRBD1|.|TRBV4-1|TRBJ2-7
CASSPGTDPYEQYF
TGCGCCAGCAGCCCCGGGACAGACCCCTACGAGCAGTACTTC
>.|.|TRBV7-2|TRBJ2-3
CASSWEFTDTQYF
TGTGCCAGCAGCTGGGAGTTCACAGATACGCAGTATTTT
>TRBD2|.|TRBV4-1|TRBJ2-1
CASSQTGTSGGGQFF
TGCGCCAGCAGCCAAACCGGGACTAGCGGGGGGGGGCAGTTCTTC
>.|.|TRBV28|TRBJ1-5
CASRGPNQPQHF
TGTGCCAGCAGGGGGCCGAATCAGCCCCAGCATTTT
>.|.|TRBV7-9|TRBJ1-1
CASTFSGGNTEAFF
TGTGCCAGCACTTTCTCCGGGGGGAACACTGAAGCTTTCTTT
>.|.|TRBV4-1|TRBJ1-2
CASSQALWNRNYTF
TGCGCCAGCAGCCAAGCCCTATGGAACAGGAACTACACCTTC
>.|.|TRBV18|TRBJ1-1
CASSPGRNTEAFF
TGTGCCAGCTCACCGGGGCGTAACACTGAAGCTTTCTTT
>.|.|TRBV19|TRBJ1-4
CASSKSRSANNEKLFF
TGTGCCAGTAGTAAGTCGAGATCCGCTAATAATGAAAAACTGTTTTTT
>.|few|TRBV4-1|TRBJ1-1
CASSQDLQGNTEAFF
TGCGCCAGCAGCCAAGATCTGCAGGGGAACACTGAAGCTTTCTTT
>.|.|TRBV27|TRBJ2-1
CASFGEGNEQFF
.
>.|.|TRBV12-3/TRBV12-4|TRBJ1-1
CASSLYGGTEAFF
TGTGCCAGCAGTTTGTATGGAGGAACTGAAGCTTTCTTT
>.|once|TRBV10-3|TRBJ2-7
CAISESSVQQAYF
TGTGCCATCAGTGAGTCGTCCGTTCAACAGGCGTACTTC
>TRBD2|.|TRBV5-1|TRBJ2-7
CASSQKTGGLVEQYF
TGCGCCAGCAGCCAAAAGACGGGGGGGCTGGTCGAGCAGTACTTC
>.|.|TRBV10-2|TRBJ1-5
CASSTSGEVQPQHF
TGCGCCAGCAGTACATCCGGGGAGGTTCAGCCCCAGCATTTT
>TRBD1|.|TRBV24-1|TRBJ2-7
CATSDGTVSGQYF
TGTGCCACCAGTGACGGGACAGTCTCGGGGCAGTACTTC
>.|few|TRBV5-1|TRBJ2-1
CASSLGQGSDSYNEQFF
TGCGCCAGCAGCCTGGGGCAGGGAAGTGACAGCTACAATGAGCAGTTCTTC
>.|.|TRBV6-5|TRBJ1-2
CASSYTSPENYGYTF
TGTGCCAGCAGTTACACGAGTCCGGAGAACTATGGCTACACCTTC
>.|.|TRBV6-5|TRBJ2-3
CASSYPGDRGTQYF
TGTGCCAGCAGTTATCCGGGGGACCGAGGTACCCAGTATTTT
>.|.|TRBV30|TRBJ1-2
CAWSGAGGLNYGYTF
TGTGCCTGGAGTGGGGCGGGGGGTTTAAACTATGGCTACACCTTC
>TRBD2|.|TRBV28|TRBJ2-7
CASSFGAGVREQYF
TGTGCCAGCAGTTTCGGAGCGGGAGTTCGGGAGCAGTACTTC
>.|.|TRBV11-3|TRBJ2-7
CASSLVSNYEQYF
TGTGCCAGCAGCTTGGTTAGCAACTACGAGCAGTACTTC
>.|.|TRBV3-1/TRBV3-2|TRBJ2-1
CASSFLEGAYNEQFF
TGTGCCAGCAGCTTTCTGGAAGGAGCCTACAATGAGCAGTTCTTC
>.|.|TRBV5-1|TRBJ1-2
CASSAWNRAFNYGYTF
TGCGCCAGCAGCGCCTGGAACAGGGCTTTTAACTATGGCTACACCTTC
>.|.|TRBV30|TRBJ2-4
CAWSVRGSNLAKNIQYF
TGTGCCTGGAGTGTCAGGGGATCCAACCTAGCCAAAAACATTCAGTACTTC
>.|.|TRBV10-1|TRBJ1-1
CASSESAGAITEAFF
TGCGCCAGCAGTGAGTCGGCAGGGGCAATAACTGAAGCTTTCTTT
>TRBD1|once|TRBV6-4|TRBJ1-4
CASSDPSRDRGRKEKLFF
TGTGCCAGCAGTGACCCGTCCCGGGACAGGGGGCGCAAAGAAAAACTGTTTTTT
>TRBD2|.|TRBV5-4|TRBJ2-3
CASSFVTSGGTDTQYF
TGTGCCAGCAGCTTCGTGACTAGCGGGGGCACAGATACGCAGTATTTT
>.|.|TRBV27|TRBJ2-7
CASSLGDAEQYF
TGTGCCAGCAGTCTAGGAGACGCAGAGCAGTACTTC
>.|.|TRBV7-2|TRBJ1-2
CASSLGGRSYGYTF
TGTGCCAGCAGCTTAGGGGGCAGGAGCTATGGCTACACCTTC
>.|once|TRBV15|TRBJ1-1
CATSRLQTVVNTEAFF
TGTGCCACCAGCAGGCTGCAGACTGTAGTGAACACTGAAGCTTTCTTT
>.|.|TRBV28|TRBJ2-5
CASSVPGAGQETQYF
TGTGCCAGCAGTGTCCCTGGGGCGGGGCAAGAGACCCAGTACTTC
>TRBD1|.|TRBV6-5|TRBJ1-3
CASRRQGSGNTIYF
TGTGCCAGCAGGCGACAGGGCTCTGGAAACACCATATATTTT
>.|.|TRBV5-1|TRBJ2-5
CASSFLASAETQYF
TGCGCCAGCAGCTTCTTAGCCAGCGCGGAGACCCAGTACTTC
>.|few|TRBV5-4|TRBJ2-7
CASSSAGVHEQYF
TGTGCCAGCAGCTCTGCAGGGGTCCACGAGCAGTACTTC
>.|.|TRBV13|TRBJ1-1
CASSFPSYPYTEAFF
TGTGCCAGCAGCTTCCCCAGTTATCCCTACACTGAAGCTTTCTTT
>TRBD1|.|TRBV15|TRBJ2-1
CAIAKGGQGNYNEQFF
TGTGCCATCGCAAAAGGAGGACAGGGAAACTACAATGAGCAGTTCTTC
>TRBD1|.|TRBV28|TRBJ2-7
CASSWDREISYEQYF
TGTGCCAGCAGTTGGGACAGGGAAATCTCCTACGAGCAGTACTTC
>.|.|TRBV28|TRBJ2-1
CASSLLGGLTSYNEQFF
TGTGCCAGCAGTTTATTGGGGGGGCTCACGTCGTACAATGAGCAGTTCTTC
>TRBD2|few|TRBV28|TRBJ2-1
CASIAGGGGYNEQFF
TGTGCCAGCATAGCGGGAGGAGGGGGCTACAATGAGCAGTTCTTC
>.|.|TRBV2|TRBJ2-7
CASSEATPILAFGGLEQYF
TGTGCCAGCAGTGAAGCAACTCCAATATTAGCGTTTGGGGGCCTGGAGCAGTACTTC
>TRBD1|.|TRBV19|TRBJ1-1
CASQGQGNTEAFF
TGTGCCAGTCAGGGACAGGGGAACACTGAAGCTTTCTTT
>.|.|TRBV28|TRBJ1-3
CASRIQGGSGNTIYF
TGTGCCAGCAGAATACAGGGTGGATCTGGAAACACCATATATTTT
>TRBD1|once|TRBV18|TRBJ1-2
CASSPTGGKEGNYGYTF
TGTGCCAGCTCACCTACAGGGGGGAAGGAAGGAAACTATGGCTACACCTTC
>TRBD1|few|TRBV6-5|TRBJ1-5
CASRTGASNQPQHF
TGTGCCAGCAGGACAGGGGCTAGCAATCAGCCCCAGCATTTT
>.|few|TRBV21-1|TRBJ1-5
CASSPRQGESNQPQHF
TGTGCCAGCAGCCCCCGACAGGGAGAAAGCAATCAGCCCCAGCATTTT
>.|.|TRBV5-6|TRBJ2-3
CASSSARTGNPDTQYF
TGTGCCAGCAGCTCCGCTCGTACAGGGAATCCAGATACGCAGTATTTT
>TRBD1|few|TRBV7-9|TRBJ2-7
CASSRDSSYEQYF
TGTGCCAGCAGCCGGGACAGCTCCTACGAGCAGTACTTC
>TRBD2|.|TRBV28|TRBJ2-7
CASSLGQERENF
TGTGCCAGCAGTTTAGGTCAGGAGCGGGAGAACTTC
>.|.|TRBV5-6|TRBJ2-2
CASSLYQEGGELFF
TGTGCCAGCAGCTTGTATCAGGAGGGCGGGGAGCTGTTTTTT
>TRBD1|.|TRBV18|TRBJ1-6
CASSSTGGDAYNSPLHF
TGTGCCAGCTCATCGACAGGGGGCGATGCCTATAATTCACCCCTCCACTTT
>TRBD2|.|TRBV28|TRBJ2-4
CASSFGGERNIQYF
TGTGCCAGCAGTTTCGGGGGGGAAAGAAACATTCAGTACTTC